The 10 T cell receptor beta chains below all came from one sample that was sequenced in a study of blood T cell repertoires in COVID-19. Profiling relied on immunoSEQ multiplex PCR, and the TCRdb table lists in-frame clones only, not all of them. Here the sample spans roughly 200,000 clones, around 82% being singletons. Sequences were obtained from peripheral blood. Every receptor here comes from a man aged 45 to 65 with active or convalescent COVID-19.

The J gene is TRBJ1-4, the V gene TRBV4-2; D may be TRBD1 (5 bases). The CDR3 sequence is 16 residues long. Germline-derived CDR1 and CDR2 are LGHNA and YNFKEQ. V was shortened by 4 bases and J by 7 bases, with 19 bases between the two germline ends. Written as DNA, the CDR3 is TGTGCCAGCAGCCGGGGGGAAAGGGGAGGAGGTGAAAAACTGTTTTTT. Its translation: CASSRGERGGGEKLFF.

The gene calls are TRBV9 and TRBJ2-1, with 16 positions matching TRBD2. Germline values: CDR1 SGDLS, CDR2 YYNGEE. The length of the CDR3 is 20 residues. Trimming removed 4 bases from V and 3 bases from J; junction bases left unmatched: 13. The CDR3 nucleotides read TGTGCCAGCAGCACTCCCTCCGGGACTAGCGGGGGGGTTGTCTACAATGAGCAGTTCTTC. Translating gives CASSTPSGTSGGVVYNEQFF.

Only a few counts were recorded for this clone. Other DNA sequences of this sample code for an identical CDR3. This chain connects TRBV5-1 to TRBJ1-1; the match to TRBD1 covers 9 bases. Germline-derived CDR1 and CDR2 are SGHRS and YFSETQ. The CDR3 is 14 residues long. Trimming at V came to 3 bases and at J to 1 base, leaving 1 base not matched to a gene. CDR3 loop: CASSSGQGNTEAFF. As DNA, the CDR3 is TGCGCCAGCAGCTCGGGACAGGGGAACACTGAAGCTTTCTTT.

The chain uses TRBV7-6 and TRBJ2-7; D is perhaps TRBD1 (6 bases). With 5 bases removed from V and 5 bases from J, the gap between germline ends came to 16 bases. The CDR3 totals 14 residues. Germline lookup yields CDR1 SGHVS and CDR2 FNYEAQ. In DNA form, the CDR3 reads TGTGCCAGCAGCCCCGGTGGGGGCAGGGACGAGCAGTACTTC. This translates into CASSPGGGRDEQYF. The variable domain in full, with the rest retrieved from reference TRBV7-6 and TRBJ2-7, is GAGVSQSPRYKVTKRGQDVALRCDPISGHVSLYWYRQALGQGPEFLTYFNYEAQQDKSGLPNDRFSAERPEGSISTLTIQRTEQRDSAMYRCASSPGGGRDEQYFGPGTRLTVT.

The V call is TRBV29-1, the J call TRBJ1-2, with 11 bases fitting TRBD1. Germline V lookup: CDR1 SQVTM, CDR2 ANQGSEA. With V trimmed by 4 bases and J by 8 bases, 6 bases remained unmatched. The CDR3 length is 13 residues. The CDR3 reads CSVVDRGRGGYTF. CDR3 in DNA: TGCAGCGTTGTGGACAGGGGGCGTGGGGGCTACACCTTC.

This CDR3 reads CASSSAGGMNTEAFF. In nucleotides, the CDR3 is TGTGCCAGCAGTTCCGCAGGGGGGATGAACACTGAAGCTTTCTTT. The chain links TRBV2 to TRBJ1-1, with 7 bases identical to TRBD1. The CDR3 runs 15 residues. V gave up 5 bases and J gave up 0 bases; unmatched junction bases: 6. Germline loops: CDR1 SNHLY, CDR2 FYNNEI.

This clone was seen more than once but under ten times. The chain is built from TRBV4-1 and TRBJ1-5; D uncertain. Germline CDR1 MGHRA, CDR2 YSYEKL. CDR3 size: 16 residues. Trimming took 2 bases from V and 3 from J, leaving 14 bases between them. DNA of the CDR3: TGCGCCAGCAGCCAACAAAACGACGGACTCAATCAGCCCCAGCATTTT. This translates into CASSQQNDGLNQPQHF.

This rearrangement joins TRBV27 to TRBJ1-2; TRBD1 agrees at 7 bases. V gave up 4 bases and J gave up 6 bases; unmatched junction bases: 8. Germline CDR1 MNHEY, CDR2 SMNVEV (reference sequence). The CDR3 length is 14 residues. CDR3 in DNA: TGTGCCAGCAGTTCCCTCCAGGGGGTCAATGGCTACACCTTC. Its translation: CASSSLQGVNGYTF.

The count of this clone is one. The genes are TRBV6-2 or TRBV6-3 and TRBJ2-7, with a tentative D call TRBD1 (5 bases). Germline CDR1 MNHEY, CDR2 SVGEGT. The CDR3 loop spans 14 amino acids. Trimming pared 2 bases from V and 3 bases from J, leaving 11 bases between. The CDR3 DNA follows: TGTGCCAGCAGTTACGGGTCAGGGCGCTACGAGCAGTACTTC. The encoded protein is CASSYGSGRYEQYF.

The chain carries TRBV20-1 and TRBJ2-1, with a tentative D call TRBD1 (6 bases). CDR3 length: 14 residues. The V end lost 3 bases, the J end lost 6 bases, and 15 bases lay between the germline ends. Germline CDR1 is DFQATT and CDR2 is SNEGSKA (reference sequence). The CDR3 coding sequence is TGCAGTGCTAGTAATACACAGGGTTTCAATGAGCAGTTCTTC. Protein: CSASNTQGFNEQFF.